This T cell receptor (beta chain) emerged from a study of blood T cell repertoires in COVID-19. Study-level background: The United States, Italy and Spain supplied acute and convalescent COVID-19 samples. Nucleic acid was either cDNA or gDNA, and it came from T cells, B-cell-depleted T cells, or PBMCs.

Each participant's cohort was designated according to participant-reported clinical history. Original methodology: Counts of nucleated cells, estimated from reference gene primer amplification, were obtained. Clones were read by immunoSEQ multiplex PCR, and TCRdb kept only the in-frame ones, dropping some. V, J and clone size are those of that table, while D and trimming were read from the DNA. This sample has 250,000 to 300,000 clones, with 89% found just once. The V and J ends lost 11 bases and 4 bases respectively, with 14 bases between them. Germline V gene sequence: CDR1 SEHNR, CDR2 FQNEAQ (reference sequence). This CDR3 is built from 12 residues.

This chain uses TRBV7-9 with TRBJ1-2; D not certain. The sequence was collected from a woman in her thirties or forties who had recovered from COVID-19. The material sequenced was PBMCs or T cells enriched from blood (not recorded which). In nucleotides, the CDR3 is TGTGCCGGGGAGGGCAGATCCTATGGCTACACCTTC. It specifies CAGEGRSYGYTF.